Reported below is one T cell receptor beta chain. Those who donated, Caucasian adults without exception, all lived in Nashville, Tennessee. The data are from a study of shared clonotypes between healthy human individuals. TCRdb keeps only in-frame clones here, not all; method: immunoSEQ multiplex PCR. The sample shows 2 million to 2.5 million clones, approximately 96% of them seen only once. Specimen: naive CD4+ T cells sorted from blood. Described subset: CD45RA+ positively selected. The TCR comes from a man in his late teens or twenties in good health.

CDR3 sequence: CASSPRDRDNQPQHF. CDR3 bases: TGTGCCAGCAGTCCACGGGACAGGGACAATCAGCCCCAGCATTTT. The gene calls are TRBV28 and TRBJ1-5; 9 nucleotides align to TRBD1. Trimming took 5 bases from V and 3 from J; bases not matched to a gene: 5. The CDR3 sequence is 15 residues long. Germline assignment: CDR1 MDHEN and CDR2 SYDVKM.